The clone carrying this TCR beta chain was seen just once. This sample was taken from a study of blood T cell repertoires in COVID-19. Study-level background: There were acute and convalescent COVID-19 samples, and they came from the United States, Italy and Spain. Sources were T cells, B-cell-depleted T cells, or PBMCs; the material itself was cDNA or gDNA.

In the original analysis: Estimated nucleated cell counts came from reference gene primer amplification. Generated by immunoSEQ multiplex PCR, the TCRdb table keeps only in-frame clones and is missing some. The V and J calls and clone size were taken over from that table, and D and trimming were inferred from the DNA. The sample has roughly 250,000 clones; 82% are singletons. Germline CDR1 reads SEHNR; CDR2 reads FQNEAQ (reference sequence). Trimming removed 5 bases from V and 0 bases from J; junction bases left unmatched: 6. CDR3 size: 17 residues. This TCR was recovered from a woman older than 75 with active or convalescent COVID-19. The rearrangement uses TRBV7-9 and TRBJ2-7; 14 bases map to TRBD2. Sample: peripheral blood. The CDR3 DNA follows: TGTGCCAGCAGCCCCGGGACTAGCGGGGGACTCTCCTACGAGCAGTACTTC. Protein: CASSPGTSGGLSYEQYF.